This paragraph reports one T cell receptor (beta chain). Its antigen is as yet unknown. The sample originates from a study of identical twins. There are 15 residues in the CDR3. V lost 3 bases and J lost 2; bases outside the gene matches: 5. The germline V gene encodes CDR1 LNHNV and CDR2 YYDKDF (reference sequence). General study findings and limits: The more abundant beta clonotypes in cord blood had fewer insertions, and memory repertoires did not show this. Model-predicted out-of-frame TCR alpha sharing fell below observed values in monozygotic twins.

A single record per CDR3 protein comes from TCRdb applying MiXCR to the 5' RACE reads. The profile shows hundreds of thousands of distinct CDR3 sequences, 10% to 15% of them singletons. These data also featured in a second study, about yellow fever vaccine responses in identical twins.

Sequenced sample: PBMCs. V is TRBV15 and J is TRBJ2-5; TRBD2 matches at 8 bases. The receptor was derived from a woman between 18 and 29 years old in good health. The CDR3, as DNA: TGTGCCACCAGCAGCTCCCGACTAGCGCAAGAGACCCAGTACTTC. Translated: CATSSSRLAQETQYF.